This TCR beta chain comes out of a study of human versus mouse CDR3 diversity and MHC coevolution. Sequencing used immunoSEQ multiplex PCR; TCRdb keeps in-frame clones, though not all of them. The sample holds about 60,000 clones, about 93% seen once. Germline CDR1 and CDR2: SGHKS and YYEKEE (reference sequence). The CDR3 covers 14 residues. Trimming left V 0 bases short and J 2 bases short, with 6 bases between. Sequenced input: naive CD4+ T cells from blood. Subset here: CD45RO-negative CD62L-positive naive CD4 T cells. This sequence originates from a person between 55 and 70 years old in good health. This chain joins TRBV5-5 and TRBJ2-1; D remains ambiguous. This chain's CDR3 is CASSLAIAYNEQFF. The CDR3 coding sequence is TGTGCCAGCAGCTTGGCGATAGCCTACAATGAGCAGTTCTTC.